Presented here are 14 T cell receptor beta chains from one specimen sequenced in a study of CD8 T cells in ankylosing spondylitis. TCRdb processed the 5' RACE reads anew with MiXCR; each CDR3 protein has one entry. The profile shows 300,000 to 400,000 distinct CDR3 sequences, 14% to 15% of them singletons. The sample taken for sequencing was blood, either unsorted or a sorted T cell fraction (not recorded which). The receptors shown here come from a male donor with ankylosing spondylitis or in good health (not recorded which).

This clonotype was seen many times. The genes are TRBV12-3 or TRBV12-4 and TRBJ2-1; maybe TRBD2 (6 bases). CDR3 length equals 14 residues. Trimming removed 7 bases from V and 8 bases from J, with 18 bases in between. CDR3 in amino acids: CASIPRVGSDEQFF. DNA for the CDR3: TGTGCCAGCATTCCCCGAGTCGGGAGTGATGAGCAGTTCTTC.

The gene calls are TRBV12-3 or TRBV12-4 and TRBJ1-5; unclear D gene. The CDR3 is 14 amino acids. Trimming cost V 3 bases and J 0 bases, with 6 bases left between them. The CDR3 spells CASSLADSNQPQHF. The CDR3 DNA follows: TGTGCCAGCAGTTTGGCGGATAGCAATCAGCCCCAGCATTTT.

Only a few counts were recorded for this clonotype. The J gene is TRBJ2-3, the V gene TRBV2; 7 bases match TRBD1. The germline CDR1 and CDR2 sequences are SNHLY and FYNNEI. V dropped 6 bases and J dropped 3; count of bases not matched to a gene: 3. The length of the CDR3 is 13 residues. This CDR3 reads CASRKGATDTQYF. CDR3 coding DNA: TGTGCCAGCAGGAAGGGGGCGACAGATACGCAGTATTTT.

This clonotype was counted between two and nine times. This chain connects TRBV6-1 to TRBJ2-3, with 7 bases lining up with TRBD1. CDR1 is MNHNS, CDR2 SASEGT, per germline. V shed 6 bases, J shed 2 bases, and the junction held 5 bases outside the gene matches. The length of the CDR3 is 14 residues. The CDR3 region is CASSRGSNTDTQYF. The CDR3 DNA is TGTGCCAGCAGCAGGGGGTCCAACACAGATACGCAGTATTTT.

The chain recombines TRBV10-3 with TRBJ2-1; 8 bases match TRBD1. CDR3 length equals 14 residues. The ends lost 5 bases at V and 8 bases at J; junction bases unmatched: 8. Germline loops: CDR1 ENHRY, CDR2 SYGVKD. The CDR3 sequence is CAISFSDRGDEQFF. The CDR3, as DNA: TGTGCCATCAGTTTTTCAGACAGGGGTGATGAGCAGTTCTTC.

This clonotype was picked up a small number of times. This chain links TRBV5-5 with TRBJ1-1, with D possibly matching TRBD1 (5 bases). Germline V gene sequence: CDR1 SGHKS, CDR2 YYEKEE (reference sequence). The CDR3 covers 12 residues. V lost 4 bases to trimming and J lost 7 bases, with 11 bases between them. CDR3 bases: TGTGCCAGCAGCCCAGAGGGGATTGAAGCTTTCTTT. Its translation: CASSPEGIEAFF.

The rearrangement links TRBV27 to TRBJ2-7; 8 positions match TRBD2. Germline V CDR1 and CDR2: MNHEY, SMNVEV (reference sequence). V lost 6 bases and J lost 6; bases outside the gene matches: 10. CDR3 length: 14 residues. This CDR3 reads CASSYLGGGSEQYF. The CDR3 region has the DNA TGTGCCAGCAGCTACCTCGGGGGGGGAAGCGAGCAGTACTTC.

The V gene is TRBV19, the J gene TRBJ2-2, with a weak D call TRBD1 (6 bases). Trimming left V 7 bases short and J 2 bases short, with 17 bases between. There are 16 residues in the CDR3. From germline, CDR1 is LNHDA and CDR2 SQIVND (reference sequence). CDR3 coding DNA: TGTGCCAGTATTCCCCCGGGCAGGGGTAACACCGGGGAGCTGTTTTTT. The encoded protein is CASIPPGRGNTGELFF. The entire variable domain, with the rest obtained from reference TRBV19 and TRBJ2-2, is as follows: DGGITQSPKYLFRKEGQNVTLSCEQNLNHDAMYWYRQDPGQGLRLIYYSQIVNDFQKGDIAEGYSVSREKKESFPLTVTSAQKNPTAFYLCASIPPGRGNTGELFFGEGSRLTVL.

V usage is TRBV5-1 and J usage is TRBJ2-7; 9 positions match TRBD1. V was clipped by 3 bases and J by 5 bases; unmatched bases: 12. The germline gives CDR1 SGHRS, CDR2 YFSETQ. The CDR3 consists of 16 residues. CDR3 sequence reads: CASSSPPGTGPDEQYF. CDR3 nucleotides: TGCGCCAGCAGCTCCCCCCCCGGGACAGGGCCCGACGAGCAGTACTTC.

The table lists this clonotype with a few counts. The chain combines TRBV5-1 with TRBJ2-5, with 9 bases matching TRBD1. V dropped 5 bases and J dropped 2; count of bases not matched to a gene: 7. Germline V gives CDR1 SGHRS, CDR2 YFSETQ. The CDR3 contains 15 residues. The CDR3 loop reads CASSAGTGRQETQYF. CDR3 DNA sequence: TGCGCCAGCAGTGCCGGGACAGGGAGACAAGAGACCCAGTACTTC.

This clonotype has only a few counts. This chain connects TRBV20-1 to TRBJ2-2; 10 bases are shared with TRBD2. The CDR3 loop spans 18 amino acids. Germline loops: CDR1 DFQATT, CDR2 SNEGSKA (reference sequence). V shed 7 bases and J 0 bases; nucleotides not matched to a gene: 14. The CDR3 coding sequence is TGCAGTGTTCCTACCGGAGCGGGGGGGATCCCGAACACCGGGGAGCTGTTTTTT. Translation gives CSVPTGAGGIPNTGELFF.

V usage is TRBV28 and J usage is TRBJ1-3; D gene unclear. The V and J ends lost 4 bases and 0 bases respectively, with 7 bases between them. Germline CDR1 reads MDHEN; CDR2 reads SYDVKM. This CDR3 contains 14 residues. CDR3 region: CASSSGGSGNTIYF. The CDR3 coding sequence is TGTGCCAGCAGTTCTGGAGGCTCTGGAAACACCATATATTTT.

The chain carries TRBV5-1 and TRBJ2-2; D may match TRBD1 or TRBD2 (6 bases each). With 4 bases removed from V and 4 bases from J, the gap between germline ends came to 20 bases. The CDR3 totals 17 residues. Germline V gene lookup returns CDR1 SGHRS and CDR2 YFSETQ. CDR3 sequence (DNA): TGCGCCAGCAGCGGGGGCTCCGGGACTCCCCCCACCGGGGAGCTGTTTTTT. It codes for CASSGGSGTPPTGELFF.

In this sample, this clonotype turned up a few times. This chain links TRBV12-3 or TRBV12-4 with TRBJ2-3; D is perhaps TRBD1 (5 bases). Trimming left V 1 base short and J 2 bases short, with 13 bases between. This CDR3 has 16 amino acids. CDR3: CASSLGQGTLTDTQYF. The CDR3, as DNA: TGTGCCAGCAGTTTAGGCCAGGGCACTCTCACAGATACGCAGTATTTT.